This T cell receptor (beta chain) was captured in a study of molecular identifiers for immune sequencing clone quantification. A single record per CDR3 protein comes from TCRdb applying MiXCR to the PCR reads. There are around 480,000 distinct CDR3 sequences in the sample; less than 30% occur only once, and roughly 0.77% lies in the top ten. In its sample, this clonotype was seen a few times. V trimming: 6 bases; J trimming: 0 bases; junction bases outside the gene matches: 4. Germline-derived CDR1 and CDR2 are MDHEN and SYDVKM. The CDR3 has 17 residues. Sample: naive CD8+ T cells from blood, with Jurkat cell RNA spiked in. Subset indicated: FACS-sorted CD8+CD4-CCR7+CD45RA+ naive T cells. The chain has TRBV28 and TRBJ2-2; 13 bases are shared with TRBD2. The sequence came from a human donor in good health. Some libraries in this study had Jurkat cell RNA spiked in. This chain's CDR3 is CASSRTSGSANTGELFF. Written as DNA, the CDR3 is TGTGCCAGCAGCCGGACTAGCGGGAGCGCGAACACCGGGGAGCTGTTTTTT.